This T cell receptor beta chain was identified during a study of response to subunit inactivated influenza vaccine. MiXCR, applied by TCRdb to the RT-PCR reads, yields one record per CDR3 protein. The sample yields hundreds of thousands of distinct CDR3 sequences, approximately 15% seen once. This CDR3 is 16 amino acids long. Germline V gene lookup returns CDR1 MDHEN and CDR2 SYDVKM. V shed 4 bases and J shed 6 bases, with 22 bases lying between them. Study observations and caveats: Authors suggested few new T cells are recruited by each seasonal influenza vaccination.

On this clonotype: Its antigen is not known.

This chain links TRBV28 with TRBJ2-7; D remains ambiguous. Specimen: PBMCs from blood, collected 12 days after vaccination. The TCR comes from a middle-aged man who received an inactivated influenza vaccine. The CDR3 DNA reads TGTGCCAGCAGTTCCTCCTCACTACATAGGCCAGTCGAGCAGTACTTC. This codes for CASSSSSLHRPVEQYF.